The next 9 T cell receptor beta chains were all read from a single sample in a study of metastatic and nonmetastatic thyroid tumors. Each patient went into thyroid surgery without having received any treatment. TCRdb re-analyzed the PCR reads using MiXCR. The sample holds around 36,000 clones; 25% to 35% are singletons and the top ten take 7.8%. Sequenced: blood. These TCRs come from a female donor with papillary thyroid cancer or a benign thyroid nodule (not recorded which). Some clones in this sample may be carry-over from other donors' samples.

This rearrangement joins TRBV11-3 to TRBJ1-1; D is unresolved. V lost 4 bases, J lost 8 bases, and 14 bases lay in between. Germline values: CDR1 SGHNT, CDR2 YENEEA. This CDR3 comprises 13 residues. The CDR3 reads CASSSLTAMEAFF. CDR3 coding DNA: TGTGCCAGCAGCTCACTGACGGCTATGGAAGCTTTCTTT.

This clone qualifies as medium-sized. The rearrangement uses TRBV30 and TRBJ2-7; D not certain. The CDR3 is 13 residues long. Germline-derived CDR1 and CDR2 are GTSNPN and SVGIG (reference sequence). V was shortened by 2 bases and J by 7 bases, with 15 bases between the two germline ends. CDR3 in DNA: TGTGCCTGGAGTCTGGCAGCCTTGGGGGAGCAGTACTTC. Encoded protein: CAWSLAALGEQYF.

This clone was seen at least ten times. This may be a read error: a much more frequent sequence differs by one nucleotide. The rearrangement links TRBV6-1 to TRBJ2-7; possible D gene TRBD2, 7 bases. Trimming cost V 4 bases and J 5 bases, with 18 bases left between them. Per germline, CDR1 MNHNS and CDR2 SASEGT. CDR3 length equals 15 residues. CDR3 in DNA: TGTGCCAGCAGTGTAGGGGGGGAAGGGCCCGACGAGCAGTACTTC. This translates into CASSVGGEGPDEQYF.

The V call is TRBV6-1, the J call TRBJ1-3; a weak D match, TRBD1 (5 bases). Trimming shortened V by 7 bases and J by 0 bases, and 10 bases separated the two germline ends. Germline CDR1 MNHNS, CDR2 SASEGT. CDR3 size: 14 residues. The CDR3, as DNA: TGTGCCAGCATCCCTGGGGCCTCTGGAAACACCATATATTTT. This encodes CASIPGASGNTIYF.

This clone turned up a few times. The CDR3 sequence: CASSLGLGGSRETQYF. CDR3 coding DNA: TGTGCCAGCAGCTTAGGTCTGGGGGGAAGTCGGGAGACCCAGTACTTC. V usage is TRBV11-3 and J usage is TRBJ2-5; tentative D call: TRBD2 (6 bases). Germline CDR1 SGHNT, CDR2 YENEEA. The V gene lost 1 base and the J gene lost 5 bases, with 17 bases spanning the gap. The CDR3 extends over 16 amino acids.

Judged by abundance, this clone is medium-sized (0.01 to 0.1%). The chain joins TRBV27 to TRBJ1-1, with 8 positions matching TRBD1. J gave up 5 bases and V 10 bases, and 9 bases lay outside the gene matches. CDR1 is MNHEY and CDR2 is SMNVEV in the germline V gene (reference sequence). The CDR3 loop spans 13 amino acids. CDR3 coding DNA: TGTGCCACCCTGACAGGGGTGGGGACTGAAGCTTTCTTT. Its protein product is CATLTGVGTEAFF.

A note on this clone: Germline is not matched at one junction end, which may reflect a read error. V and J are TRBV11-2 and TRBJ2-1; D assignment may be TRBD1 or TRBD2 (5 bases each). Per the germline V gene, CDR1 is SGHAT and CDR2 is FQNNGV. CDR3 length: 14 residues. CDR3 coding DNA: TGTGGCAGCAGCTTAGGGACGATCTACAATGGGCAGTTCTTC. Translating gives CGSSLGTIYNGQFF.

The table lists this clone with many counts. The junction does not match germline at one end; this may be a read error. This chain uses TRBV3-1 with TRBJ2-3; a possible D gene is TRBD2 (5 bases). Germline loops: CDR1 LGHDT, CDR2 YNNKEL (reference sequence). This CDR3 is built from 13 residues. The CDR3 reads CASTQLGTDTQYF. The CDR3 nucleotides read TGTGCCAGCACCCAACTAGGGACAGATACGCAGTATTTT.

This sequence joins TRBV19 and TRBJ2-1; D unresolved. CDR1 is LNHDA and CDR2 is SQIVND in the germline V gene (reference sequence). With 3 bases removed from V and 11 bases from J, the gap between germline ends came to 11 bases. The CDR3 has 12 residues. CDR3: CASSILPLKQFF. The CDR3 DNA reads as TGTGCCAGTAGTATCTTACCTCTTAAGCAGTTCTTC.